Listed below are T cell receptor beta chains from one sample, sequenced in a study of cytomegalovirus exposure and HLA in healthy donors. Generated by immunoSEQ multiplex PCR, the TCRdb table keeps only in-frame clones and is missing some. Of 85,000 to 130,000 clones listed, around three quarters are singletons. The sequenced material came from PBMCs. These receptors came from a woman in her forties or fifties in good health and CMV-seropositive. CDR3s include the opening cysteine and the closing phenylalanine or tryptophan. D genes are given only for firm matches. Size is omitted from some rows. Given values are once, few, many or a class for expanded clones.

v_call	clone_size	cdr3_length	d_call	j_call	cdr3_aa	cdr3_nt
TRBV7-3	.	16	TRBD2	TRBJ2-2	CASSISGGVSTGELFF	TGTGCCAGCAGCATTAGCGGGGGGGTCTCAACCGGGGAGCTGTTTTTT
TRBV5-1	.	15	.	TRBJ2-3	CASSLVGQPTDTQYF	TGCGCCAGCAGCTTGGTCGGACAGCCTACAGATACGCAGTATTTT
TRBV6-5	.	14	TRBD1	TRBJ2-7	CASRFRQGTYEQYF	TGTGCCAGCAGATTTCGACAGGGGACCTACGAGCAGTACTTC
TRBV6-1	.	19	TRBD2	TRBJ2-1	CASSVYGTSGISSYNEQFF	TGTGCCAGCAGTGTTTATGGGACTAGCGGGATTAGCTCCTACAATGAGCAGTTCTTC
TRBV5-1	.	14	TRBD2	TRBJ2-5	CASRSGGAGETQYF	TGCGCCAGCCGGAGCGGGGGGGCCGGGGAGACCCAGTACTTC
TRBV4-1	few	17	TRBD1	TRBJ1-3	CASSYGTGGSAGNTIYF	TGCGCCAGCAGCTACGGGACAGGGGGATCGGCTGGAAACACCATATATTTT
TRBV19	few	14	.	TRBJ1-2	CASTIGGSSYGYTF	TGTGCCAGTACCATTGGAGGGAGCAGCTATGGCTACACCTTC
TRBV28	.	14	.	TRBJ1-5	CASSTTGAGEPQHF	TGTGCCAGCAGTACGACAGGCGCGGGGGAGCCCCAGCATTTT
TRBV4-3	.	16	TRBD2	TRBJ2-3	CASSHGLAEGADTQYF	TGCGCCAGCAGCCACGGACTAGCGGAGGGCGCAGATACGCAGTATTTT
TRBV6-6	.	11	.	TRBJ1-6	CASSFNRPLHF	TGTGCCAGCAGCTTCAATAGACCCCTCCACTTT
TRBV6-5	few	13	TRBD1	TRBJ1-5	CASSYRGGQPQHF	TGTGCCAGCAGTTACCGAGGGGGCCAGCCCCAGCATTTT
TRBV9	few	14	TRBD1	TRBJ1-2	CASSAGTGGLGYTF	TGTGCCAGCAGCGCCGGGACAGGGGGATTAGGCTACACCTTC
TRBV5-1	.	14	.	TRBJ1-3	CASSLAGAGNTIYF	TGCGCCAGCAGCTTGGCAGGGGCTGGAAACACCATATATTTT
TRBV10-3	.	15	TRBD1	TRBJ1-1	CAISESGGRNTEAFF	TGTGCCATCAGTGAGTCAGGGGGCCGGAACACTGAAGCTTTCTTT
TRBV2	.	19	TRBD2	TRBJ2-2	CASSLNERLAEKNTGELFF	TGTGCCAGCAGTCTAAACGAGAGACTAGCGGAGAAGAACACCGGGGAGCTGTTTTTT
TRBV2	.	14	.	TRBJ2-7	CASSGGQLTYEQYF	TGTGCCAGCAGTGGCGGGCAGTTAACCTACGAGCAGTACTTC
TRBV28	.	17	TRBD2	TRBJ2-3	CASSFLAGGLLTDTQYF	TGTGCCAGCAGTTTTCTAGCGGGGGGCCTTCTCACAGATACGCAGTATTTT
TRBV7-2	.	14	TRBD1	TRBJ1-1	CASSSDRGDTEAFF	TGTGCCAGCAGCTCCGACAGGGGAGACACTGAAGCTTTCTTT
TRBV13	.	16	TRBD1	TRBJ2-7	CASSRSSGQGYYEQYF	TGTGCCAGCAGCCGCTCCTCGGGACAGGGGTATTACGAGCAGTACTTC
TRBV2	.	11	.	TRBJ2-7	CASTGRYEQYF	TGTGCCAGCACAGGGAGGTACGAGCAGTACTTC
TRBV5-1	few	15	TRBD1	TRBJ1-5	CASSPRTGPDQPQHF	TGCGCCAGCAGCCCGCGGACAGGGCCCGATCAGCCCCAGCATTTT
TRBV7-2	.	15	TRBD2	TRBJ2-2	CASSLGLAETGELFF	TGTGCCAGCAGCCTGGGACTAGCGGAAACCGGGGAGCTGTTTTTT
TRBV27	.	15	TRBD2	TRBJ2-7	CASSRTSGGVYEQYF	TGTGCCAGCAGCCGGACTAGCGGGGGGGTCTACGAGCAGTACTTC
TRBV7-3	.	14	.	TRBJ2-2	CASSPVAGTGELFF	TGTGCCAGCAGCCCAGTGGCGGGGACCGGGGAGCTGTTTTTT
TRBV11-2	.	15	TRBD2	TRBJ2-3	CASSLAAGEGDTQYF	TGTGCCAGCAGCTTAGCCGCGGGGGAGGGAGATACGCAGTATTTT
TRBV27	once	16	TRBD1	TRBJ2-7	CASSSLTGQGLDEQYF	TGTGCCAGCAGTTCCCTCACGGGACAGGGTTTGGACGAGCAGTACTTC
TRBV5-1	.	17	TRBD1	TRBJ2-2	CASSSTRTGLVSGELFF	TGCGCCAGCAGCAGTACGCGGACAGGATTAGTTTCCGGGGAGCTGTTTTTT
TRBV5-1	.	15	.	TRBJ1-4	CASSFSGTTNEKLFF	TGCGCCAGCAGCTTTTCGGGAACAACTAATGAAAAACTGTTTTTT
TRBV7-6	.	16	.	TRBJ1-1	CASSFGGDLRNTEAFF	TGTGCCAGCAGCTTCGGCGGGGACTTGCGGAACACTGAAGCTTTCTTT
TRBV29-1	.	15	.	TRBJ2-3	CSVGYLAGFVDTQYF	TGCAGCGTCGGGTATCTGGCTGGGTTTGTCGATACGCAGTATTTT
TRBV28	few	15	.	TRBJ1-6	CASSPEGVLNSPLHF	TGTGCCAGCAGCCCTGAAGGGGTACTGAATTCACCCCTCCACTTT
TRBV4-3	few	14	TRBD1	TRBJ1-1	CASSQLTGEFEAFF	TGCGCCAGCAGCCAACTGACAGGGGAATTTGAAGCTTTCTTT
TRBV2	.	14	TRBD2	TRBJ2-7	CASSDSSGEYEQYF	TGTGCCAGCAGTGACTCTAGCGGGGAGTACGAGCAGTACTTC
TRBV5-8	.	16	.	TRBJ2-2	CASSVRGRVGTGELFF	TGTGCCAGCAGCGTTCGAGGCAGGGTAGGCACCGGGGAGCTGTTTTTT
TRBV7-3	.	14	.	TRBJ1-1	CASSHGGVATEAFF	TGTGCCAGCAGCCATGGGGGGGTTGCCACTGAAGCTTTCTTT
TRBV19	.	18	TRBD2	TRBJ2-2	CASSALLAGGANTGELFF	TGTGCCAGTAGTGCCCTACTAGCGGGGGGCGCTAACACCGGGGAGCTGTTTTTT
TRBV5-4	.	13	.	TRBJ1-1	CASSLYSLPEAFF	TGTGCCAGCAGCTTATACAGCCTACCTGAAGCTTTCTTT
TRBV19	once	14	TRBD2	TRBJ2-3	CASSQRGTSDTQYF	TGTGCCAGTTCCCAGCGGGGGACCTCAGATACGCAGTATTTT
TRBV28	.	13	.	TRBJ1-2	CASSKDSLSGYTF	TGTGCCAGCAGCAAAGACAGCCTGTCTGGCTACACCTTC
TRBV7-6	.	15	.	TRBJ2-2	CASSLAGANTGELFF	TGTGCCAGCAGCTTAGCCGGAGCGAACACCGGGGAGCTGTTTTTT
TRBV4-1	once	12	.	TRBJ2-3	CASSWRTDTQYF	TGCGCCAGCAGCTGGCGGACAGATACGCAGTATTTT
TRBV18	once	14	.	TRBJ1-1	CASSPLRGDTEAFF	TGTGCCAGCTCACCACTACGGGGGGACACTGAAGCTTTCTTT
TRBV18	.	17	.	TRBJ2-2	CASSPHSVGAVTGELFF	TGTGCCAGCTCACCACATAGCGTGGGGGCGGTCACCGGGGAGCTGTTTTTT
TRBV18	.	16	.	TRBJ1-6	CASSPRQGSHNSPLHF	TGTGCCAGCTCACCTCGCCAGGGCAGTCACAATTCACCCCTCCACTTT
TRBV7-2	few	14	.	TRBJ1-2	CASSLLGLLPGYTF	TGTGCCAGCAGCCTCTTGGGACTACTCCCTGGCTACACCTTC
TRBV5-1	.	16	TRBD1	TRBJ2-5	CASSFMGQGAEETQYF	TGCGCCAGCAGCTTTATGGGACAGGGGGCTGAAGAGACCCAGTACTTC
TRBV29-1	.	14	TRBD1	TRBJ1-1	CSVEETGLGTEAFF	TGCAGCGTTGAAGAGACAGGGTTAGGCACTGAAGCTTTCTTT
TRBV27	once	15	.	TRBJ2-5	CASSHSRGYGETQYF	TGTGCCAGCAGTCATTCAAGGGGGTACGGAGAGACCCAGTACTTC
TRBV28	.	15	.	TRBJ1-4	CASSSYRSTNEKLFF	TGTGCCAGCAGTTCCTATCGTTCGACTAATGAAAAACTGTTTTTT
TRBV7-9	.	13	.	TRBJ2-7	CASSLGQGNEQYF	TGTGCCAGCAGCTTAGGGCAGGGGAACGAGCAGTACTTC
TRBV2	.	13	TRBD1	TRBJ1-1	CATDRTGGTEAFF	TGTGCCACCGATAGGACAGGGGGGACTGAAGCTTTCTTT
TRBV18	.	14	.	TRBJ2-3	CASSPPSTTDTQYF	TGTGCCAGCTCACCACCGTCTACCACAGATACGCAGTATTTT
TRBV4-3	few	17	.	TRBJ1-5	CASSQDIGEYSNQPQHF	TGCGCCAGCAGCCAAGATATTGGGGAGTATAGCAATCAGCCCCAGCATTTT
TRBV25-1	.	18	TRBD1	TRBJ1-5	CASKRLPGQPFCNQPQHF	TGTGCCAGCAAGCGACTACCGGGACAGCCTTTTTGCAATCAGCCCCAGCATTTT
TRBV14	.	16	.	TRBJ1-1	CASSQLVGRRFSEAFF	TGTGCCAGCAGCCAGCTTGTTGGGCGACGGTTCTCTGAAGCTTTCTTT